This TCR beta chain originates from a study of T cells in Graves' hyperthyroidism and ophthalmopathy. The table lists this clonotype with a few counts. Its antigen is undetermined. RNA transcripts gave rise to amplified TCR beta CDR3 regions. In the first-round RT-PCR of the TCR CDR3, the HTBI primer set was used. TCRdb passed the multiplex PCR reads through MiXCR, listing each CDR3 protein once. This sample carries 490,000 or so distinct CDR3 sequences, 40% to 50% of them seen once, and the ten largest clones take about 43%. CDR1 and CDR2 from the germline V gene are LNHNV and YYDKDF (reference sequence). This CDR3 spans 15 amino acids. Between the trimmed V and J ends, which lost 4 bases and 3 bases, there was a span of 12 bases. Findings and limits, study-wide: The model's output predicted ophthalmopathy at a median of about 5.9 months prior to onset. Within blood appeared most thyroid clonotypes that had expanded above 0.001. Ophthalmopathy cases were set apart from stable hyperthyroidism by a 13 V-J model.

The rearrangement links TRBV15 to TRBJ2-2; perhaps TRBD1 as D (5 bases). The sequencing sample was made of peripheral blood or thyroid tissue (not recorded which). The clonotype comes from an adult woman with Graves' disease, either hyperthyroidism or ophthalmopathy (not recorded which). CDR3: CATSTEQEYTGELFF. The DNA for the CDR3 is TGTGCCACCAGCACGGAACAGGAGTACACCGGGGAGCTGTTTTTT.